This note documents a single T cell receptor beta chain sequence. Per the germline V gene, CDR1 is SGHNT and CDR2 is YYREEE (reference sequence). The CDR3 covers 15 residues. V lost 4 bases to trimming and J lost 0 bases, with 13 bases between them. The data belong to a study of OX40 agonist ivuxolimab in advanced cancers. Looking at the study overall: Participants, approximately 80% male, averaged about 59 years of age, ranging from roughly 20 to 80.

Sequencing used immunoSEQ multiplex PCR; TCRdb keeps in-frame clones, though not all of them. Of tens of thousands of clones listed, 65% to 90% are singletons. The origin of this receptor is an adult with an advanced solid tumor such as melanoma, head and neck, liver or kidney cancer. This material consisted of CD4+ or CD8+ T cells sorted from blood, taken in a trial of the OX40 agonist ivuxolimab. The chain couples TRBV5-4 to TRBJ1-1, with D unresolved. The CDR3 region is CASSPSVTMNTEAFF. The CDR3 DNA reads TGTGCCAGCAGCCCGTCAGTTACTATGAACACTGAAGCTTTCTTT.